A selection of T cell receptor beta chains follows, all from one sample in a study of T cell repertoires in cytomegalovirus infection. These receptors have no identified antigens. MiXCR, applied by TCRdb to the reads, yields one record per CDR3 protein. The data contain 400,000 to 600,000 distinct CDR3 sequences, under 45% of them singletons. Material: cultured PBMCs, obtained from culture after CMV antigen stimulation. The receptor source for this set is a human donor in good health (CMV status not recorded). Some clones in this sample may be carry-over from other donors' samples. Each CDR3 is given with its conserved first and last residue. The D gene is left open where the match is weak. Rows may omit the clone size; those that give it use once, few, many or a size class.

v_gene: TRBV7-2
d_gene: TRBD2
j_gene: TRBJ2-5
abundance: few
CDR3aa: CATRTSGAVETQYF
CDR3nt: TGTGCCACCCGGACTAGCGGGGCAGTTGAGACCCAGTACTTC

v_gene: TRBV27
d_gene: NA
j_gene: TRBJ1-1
abundance: few
CDR3aa: CASNWAGANTEAFF
CDR3nt: TGTGCCAGCAACTGGGCCGGGGCGAACACTGAAGCTTTCTTT

v_gene: TRBV14
d_gene: NA
j_gene: TRBJ1-1
abundance: few
CDR3aa: CASSHRAQPRTEAFF
CDR3nt: TGTGCCAGCAGCCACCGGGCACAACCCCGAACTGAAGCTTTCTTT

v_gene: TRBV6-2/TRBV6-3
d_gene: NA
j_gene: TRBJ2-3
abundance: many
CDR3aa: CASSSFEGVTDTQYF
CDR3nt: TGTGCCAGCAGTTCCTTTGAGGGAGTGACAGATACGCAGTATTTT

v_gene: TRBV7-2
d_gene: TRBD1
j_gene: TRBJ2-1
abundance: many
CDR3aa: CASSSTGAVYNEQFF
CDR3nt: TGTGCCAGCAGCAGTACAGGGGCTGTGTACAATGAGCAGTTCTTC

v_gene: TRBV7-2
d_gene: NA
j_gene: TRBJ1-6
abundance: NA
CDR3aa: CASSLDRRRTLHF
CDR3nt: TGTGCCAGCAGCTTAGATAGGAGAAGGACCCTCCACTTT

v_gene: TRBV7-9
d_gene: TRBD1
j_gene: TRBJ1-1
abundance: NA
CDR3aa: CASSPDRGPMNTEAFF
CDR3nt: TGTGCCAGCAGCCCTGACAGGGGCCCCATGAACACTGAAGCTTTCTTT

v_gene: TRBV28
d_gene: NA
j_gene: TRBJ1-1
abundance: NA
CDR3aa: CASRPGTVNTEAFF
CDR3nt: TGTGCCAGCAGGCCCGGGACGGTGAACACTGAAGCTTTCTTT

v_gene: TRBV5-6
d_gene: TRBD2
j_gene: TRBJ2-5
abundance: NA
CDR3aa: CASSFFSGGRQETQYF
CDR3nt: TGTGCCAGCAGCTTCTTTAGCGGGGGACGCCAAGAGACCCAGTACTTC

v_gene: TRBV5-4
d_gene: TRBD1
j_gene: TRBJ2-3
abundance: NA
CDR3aa: CASSSGQRTDTQYF
CDR3nt: TGTGCCAGCAGCTCGGGACAGCGCACAGATACGCAGTATTTT

v_gene: TRBV6-5
d_gene: NA
j_gene: TRBJ1-5
abundance: few
CDR3aa: CASSPRDTTQPQHF
CDR3nt: TGTGCCAGCAGTCCCCGGGACACTACTCAGCCCCAGCATTTT

v_gene: TRBV7-6
d_gene: NA
j_gene: TRBJ1-2
abundance: few
CDR3aa: CASSFLRGDNYGYTF
CDR3nt: TGTGCCAGCAGCTTTTTGAGGGGGGATAACTATGGCTACACCTTC

v_gene: TRBV7-9
d_gene: TRBD1
j_gene: TRBJ2-3
abundance: NA
CDR3aa: CASSFSNPDRGLWGATDTQYF
CDR3nt: TGTGCCAGCAGCTTCTCGAATCCGGACAGGGGGCTGTGGGGCGCCACAGATACGCAGTATTTT

v_gene: TRBV7-9
d_gene: TRBD2
j_gene: TRBJ2-1
abundance: few
CDR3aa: CASRRGGEVHNEQFF
CDR3nt: TGTGCCAGCAGACGCGGGGGGGAGGTCCACAATGAGCAGTTCTTC

v_gene: TRBV7-9
d_gene: NA
j_gene: TRBJ1-2
abundance: few
CDR3aa: CASSGGGTDYGYTF
CDR3nt: TGTGCCAGCAGCGGAGGAGGGACGGACTATGGCTACACCTTC

v_gene: TRBV6-1
d_gene: TRBD1
j_gene: TRBJ1-1
abundance: few
CDR3aa: CASREGTGFGVDTEAFF
CDR3nt: TGTGCCAGCAGGGAAGGGACAGGGTTCGGGGTGGACACTGAAGCTTTCTTT

v_gene: TRBV7-2
d_gene: TRBD2
j_gene: TRBJ2-5
abundance: NA
CDR3aa: CASSHRGGAGWETQYF
CDR3nt: TGTGCCAGCAGCCATAGGGGAGGGGCCGGGTGGGAGACCCAGTACTTC

v_gene: TRBV28
d_gene: NA
j_gene: TRBJ2-1
abundance: NA
CDR3aa: CASKGGQSSYNEQFF
CDR3nt: TGTGCCAGCAAAGGCGGTCAGAGCTCCTACAATGAGCAGTTCTTC

v_gene: TRBV7-2
d_gene: NA
j_gene: TRBJ2-3
abundance: many
CDR3aa: CASSLDLRGFVTDTQYF
CDR3nt: TGTGCCAGCAGCTTAGACCTTAGGGGATTTGTTACAGATACGCAGTATTTT

v_gene: TRBV6-6
d_gene: NA
j_gene: TRBJ1-5
abundance: NA
CDR3aa: CASSPRSEGDQPQHF
CDR3nt: TGTGCCAGCAGTCCCCGGTCCGAGGGCGATCAGCCCCAGCATTTT

v_gene: TRBV19
d_gene: TRBD2
j_gene: TRBJ2-1
abundance: NA
CDR3aa: CASSGRLAGFLSSYNEQFF
CDR3nt: TGTGCCAGTAGTGGCCGACTAGCGGGTTTTCTTAGCTCCTACAATGAGCAGTTCTTC

v_gene: TRBV7-8
d_gene: TRBD1
j_gene: TRBJ1-2
abundance: few
CDR3aa: CASSSQGLGGYTF
CDR3nt: TGTGCCAGCAGTTCACAGGGGCTAGGTGGCTACACCTTC

v_gene: TRBV15
d_gene: NA
j_gene: TRBJ1-3
abundance: NA
CDR3aa: CATSRDRWESSGNTIYF
CDR3nt: TGTGCCACCAGCAGAGATCGTTGGGAAAGCTCTGGAAACACCATATATTTT

v_gene: TRBV29-1
d_gene: TRBD1
j_gene: TRBJ2-7
abundance: NA
CDR3aa: CSVEVWTGYPSYEQYF
CDR3nt: TGCAGCGTTGAAGTGTGGACAGGCTATCCCTCCTACGAGCAGTACTTC

v_gene: TRBV24-1
d_gene: NA
j_gene: TRBJ2-3
abundance: NA
CDR3aa: CATSDLLKGRGADTQYF
CDR3nt: TGTGCCACCAGTGATCTTCTAAAAGGACGTGGCGCAGATACGCAGTATTTT

v_gene: TRBV6-1
d_gene: TRBD2
j_gene: TRBJ2-3
abundance: NA
CDR3aa: CASSGGVGAGGTDTQYF
CDR3nt: TGTGCCAGCAGTGGGGGCGTTGGCGCGGGAGGCACAGATACGCAGTATTTT

v_gene: TRBV7-2
d_gene: NA
j_gene: TRBJ1-4
abundance: few
CDR3aa: CASSLDTANEKLFF
CDR3nt: TGTGCCAGCAGCTTAGACACGGCTAATGAAAAACTGTTTTTT

v_gene: TRBV2
d_gene: TRBD2
j_gene: TRBJ2-1
abundance: NA
CDR3aa: CASKLVLAGANEQFF
CDR3nt: TGTGCCAGCAAGTTAGTACTAGCGGGAGCGAATGAGCAGTTCTTC

v_gene: TRBV2
d_gene: NA
j_gene: TRBJ1-2
abundance: NA
CDR3aa: CASQGSGYGYTF
CDR3nt: TGTGCCAGCCAGGGTTCAGGCTATGGCTACACCTTC

v_gene: TRBV6-2/TRBV6-3
d_gene: NA
j_gene: TRBJ2-7
abundance: once
CDR3aa: CASTLDSGSHEQYF
CDR3nt: TGTGCCAGCACCCTGGACTCCGGATCCCACGAGCAGTACTTC

v_gene: TRBV7-6
d_gene: NA
j_gene: TRBJ2-2
abundance: NA
CDR3aa: CASSPWATGELFF
CDR3nt: TGTGCCAGCAGCCCATGGGCCACCGGGGAGCTGTTTTTT

v_gene: TRBV27
d_gene: NA
j_gene: TRBJ1-1
abundance: NA
CDR3aa: CASSSFQGYGANTEAFF
CDR3nt: TGTGCCAGCAGTTCCTTCCAGGGTTACGGGGCGAACACTGAAGCTTTCTTT

v_gene: TRBV7-2
d_gene: TRBD2
j_gene: TRBJ2-5
abundance: NA
CDR3aa: CASSPRLAGVLETQYF
CDR3nt: TGTGCCAGCAGCCCGCGACTAGCGGGAGTGTTGGAGACCCAGTACTTC

v_gene: TRBV7-8
d_gene: TRBD2
j_gene: TRBJ2-1
abundance: NA
CDR3aa: CASSRTGGRFGEQFF
CDR3nt: TGTGCCAGCAGCCGGACGGGCGGGAGGTTCGGTGAGCAGTTCTTC

v_gene: TRBV5-1
d_gene: NA
j_gene: TRBJ2-7
abundance: NA
CDR3aa: CASSLVEGTYEQYF
CDR3nt: TGCGCCAGCAGCTTGGTGGAGGGGACCTACGAGCAGTACTTC

v_gene: TRBV18
d_gene: NA
j_gene: TRBJ1-2
abundance: few
CDR3aa: CASSPAGQLNGYTF
CDR3nt: TGTGCCAGCTCACCGGCCGGACAGTTGAATGGCTACACCTTC

v_gene: TRBV6-1
d_gene: NA
j_gene: TRBJ1-1
abundance: NA
CDR3aa: CASSPALTVYTEAFF
CDR3nt: TGTGCCAGCAGTCCTGCCCTGACAGTCTACACTGAAGCTTTCTTT

v_gene: TRBV7-9
d_gene: TRBD1
j_gene: TRBJ2-7
abundance: NA
CDR3aa: CASSLGQGGTYEQYF
CDR3nt: TGTGCCAGCAGTTTGGGACAGGGGGGCACCTACGAGCAGTACTTC

v_gene: TRBV6-1
d_gene: NA
j_gene: TRBJ1-1
abundance: NA
CDR3aa: CASSGGRGNTEAFF
CDR3nt: TGTGCCAGCAGTGGTGGGAGGGGGAACACTGAAGCTTTCTTT

v_gene: TRBV7-6
d_gene: TRBD1
j_gene: TRBJ2-5
abundance: few
CDR3aa: CASSLALRGRLKETQYF
CDR3nt: TGTGCCAGCAGCTTAGCGCTGAGGGGGCGCTTAAAAGAGACCCAGTACTTC

v_gene: TRBV4-2
d_gene: NA
j_gene: TRBJ1-5
abundance: NA
CDR3aa: CASSQGRGYQPQHF
CDR3nt: TGTGCCAGCAGCCAAGGCAGGGGTTATCAGCCCCAGCATTTT

v_gene: TRBV6-1
d_gene: NA
j_gene: TRBJ1-6
abundance: NA
CDR3aa: CASRNGNNSPLHF
CDR3nt: TGTGCCAGCAGGAACGGGAATAATTCACCCCTCCACTTT

v_gene: TRBV6-1
d_gene: NA
j_gene: TRBJ2-5
abundance: NA
CDR3aa: CASSEAGQQETQYF
CDR3nt: TGTGCCAGCAGTGAAGCGGGGCAGCAAGAGACCCAGTACTTC

v_gene: TRBV7-2
d_gene: NA
j_gene: TRBJ2-5
abundance: few
CDR3aa: CASSLEAVETQYF
CDR3nt: TGTGCCAGCAGCTTAGAGGCAGTTGAGACCCAGTACTTC

v_gene: TRBV7-2
d_gene: TRBD2
j_gene: TRBJ2-3
abundance: many
CDR3aa: CASSSLGKRESDTQYF
CDR3nt: TGTGCCAGCAGCTCACTCGGGAAGCGGGAGTCAGATACGCAGTATTTT

v_gene: TRBV2
d_gene: NA
j_gene: TRBJ1-2
abundance: NA
CDR3aa: CASSEFPRDYGYTF
CDR3nt: TGTGCCAGCAGTGAATTCCCCCGGGACTATGGCTACACCTTC

v_gene: TRBV11-2
d_gene: NA
j_gene: TRBJ2-3
abundance: few
CDR3aa: CASSLAGQSTDTQYF
CDR3nt: TGTGCCAGCAGCTTAGCGGGCCAGAGCACAGATACGCAGTATTTT

v_gene: TRBV6-8
d_gene: NA
j_gene: TRBJ2-7
abundance: NA
CDR3aa: CASSSPWGQYF
CDR3nt: TGTGCCAGCAGCTCGCCGTGGGGGCAGTACTTC

v_gene: TRBV5-4
d_gene: TRBD2
j_gene: TRBJ2-7
abundance: few
CDR3aa: CASSLEGGKAGEQYF
CDR3nt: TGTGCCAGCAGCTTGGAGGGCGGGAAAGCGGGGGAGCAGTACTTC

v_gene: TRBV19
d_gene: NA
j_gene: TRBJ1-6
abundance: many
CDR3aa: CASSIELSSSYNSPLHF
CDR3nt: TGTGCCAGTAGTATAGAATTGTCGAGCTCCTATAATTCACCCCTCCACTTT

v_gene: TRBV7-2
d_gene: NA
j_gene: TRBJ2-3
abundance: NA
CDR3aa: CASSLVDNTDTQYF
CDR3nt: TGTGCCAGCAGCTTAGTTGACAACACAGATACGCAGTATTTT

v_gene: TRBV4-1
d_gene: TRBD1
j_gene: TRBJ2-2
abundance: NA
CDR3aa: CASSPHPTGKFGGELFF
CDR3nt: TGCGCCAGCAGCCCACACCCGACAGGGAAGTTCGGCGGGGAGCTGTTTTTT

v_gene: TRBV7-2
d_gene: NA
j_gene: TRBJ2-4
abundance: few
CDR3aa: CASSLAAAVDIQYF
CDR3nt: TGTGCCAGCAGCTTAGCGGCTGCTGTGGACATTCAGTACTTC

v_gene: TRBV6-4
d_gene: NA
j_gene: TRBJ1-5
abundance: NA
CDR3aa: CATTNQPQHF
CDR3nt: TGTGCCACCACCAATCAGCCCCAGCATTTT

v_gene: TRBV19
d_gene: NA
j_gene: TRBJ1-6
abundance: NA
CDR3aa: CASRPLGGFDGWYSPLHF
CDR3nt: TGTGCCAGTAGGCCTCTCGGTGGCTTCGATGGGTGGTATTCACCCCTCCACTTT

v_gene: TRBV3-1
d_gene: NA
j_gene: TRBJ2-7
abundance: NA
CDR3aa: CASSQVLGEQYF
CDR3nt: TGTGCCAGCAGCCAAGTGTTGGGCGAGCAGTACTTC

v_gene: TRBV20-1
d_gene: NA
j_gene: TRBJ1-4
abundance: NA
CDR3aa: CSANTGGEKLFF
CDR3nt: TGCAGTGCTAATACAGGAGGTGAAAAACTGTTTTTT

v_gene: TRBV14
d_gene: TRBD1
j_gene: TRBJ1-2
abundance: NA
CDR3aa: CASSHARDRGYGYTF
CDR3nt: TGTGCCAGCAGCCACGCCCGGGACAGGGGCTATGGCTACACCTTC